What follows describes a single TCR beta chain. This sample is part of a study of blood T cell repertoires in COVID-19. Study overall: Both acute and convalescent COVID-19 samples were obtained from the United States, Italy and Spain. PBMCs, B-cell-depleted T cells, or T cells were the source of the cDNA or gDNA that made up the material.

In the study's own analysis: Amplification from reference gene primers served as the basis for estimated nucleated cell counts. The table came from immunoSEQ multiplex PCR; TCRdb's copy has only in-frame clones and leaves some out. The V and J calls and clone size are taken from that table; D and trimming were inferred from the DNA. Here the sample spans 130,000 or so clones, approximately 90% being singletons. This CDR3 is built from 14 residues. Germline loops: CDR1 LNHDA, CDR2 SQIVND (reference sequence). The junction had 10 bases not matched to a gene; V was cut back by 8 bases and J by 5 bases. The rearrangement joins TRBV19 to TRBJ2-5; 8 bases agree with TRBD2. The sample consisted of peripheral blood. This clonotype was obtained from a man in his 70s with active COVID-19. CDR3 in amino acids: CASHGGAAWETQYF. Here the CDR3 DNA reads TGTGCCAGTCACGGGGGGGCGGCGTGGGAGACCCAGTACTTC. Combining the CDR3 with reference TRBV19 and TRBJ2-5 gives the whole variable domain DGGITQSPKYLFRKEGQNVTLSCEQNLNHDAMYWYRQDPGQGLRLIYYSQIVNDFQKGDIAEGYSVSREKKESFPLTVTSAQKNPTAFYLCASHGGAAWETQYFGPGTRLLVL.